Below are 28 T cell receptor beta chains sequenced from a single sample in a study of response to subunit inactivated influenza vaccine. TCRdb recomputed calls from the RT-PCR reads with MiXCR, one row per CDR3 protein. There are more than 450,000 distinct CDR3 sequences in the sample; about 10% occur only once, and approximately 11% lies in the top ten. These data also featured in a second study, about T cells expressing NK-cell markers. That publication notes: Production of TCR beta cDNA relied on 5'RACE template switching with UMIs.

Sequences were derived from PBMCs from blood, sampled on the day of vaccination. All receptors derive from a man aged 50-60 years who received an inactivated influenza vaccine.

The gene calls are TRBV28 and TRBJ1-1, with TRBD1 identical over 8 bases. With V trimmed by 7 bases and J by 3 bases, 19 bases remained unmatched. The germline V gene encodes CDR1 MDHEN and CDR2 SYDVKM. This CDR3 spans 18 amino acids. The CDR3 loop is CASTTYRTGRDKDTEAFF. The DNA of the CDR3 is TGTGCCAGCACCACTTATAGGACAGGGAGGGATAAGGACACTGAAGCTTTCTTT.

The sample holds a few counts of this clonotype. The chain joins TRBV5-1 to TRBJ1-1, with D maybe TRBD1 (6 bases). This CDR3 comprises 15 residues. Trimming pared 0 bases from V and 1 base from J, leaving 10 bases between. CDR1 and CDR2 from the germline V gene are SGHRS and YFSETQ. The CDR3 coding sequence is TGCGCCAGCAGCTTGGCTGTGGGGGCGAACACTGAAGCTTTCTTT. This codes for CASSLAVGANTEAFF. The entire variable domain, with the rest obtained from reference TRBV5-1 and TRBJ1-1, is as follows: KAGVTQTPRYLIKTRGQQVTLSCSPISGHRSVSWYQQTPGQGLQFLFEYFSETQRNKGNFPGRFSGRQFSNSRSEMNVSTLELGDSALYLCASSLAVGANTEAFFGQGTRLTVV.

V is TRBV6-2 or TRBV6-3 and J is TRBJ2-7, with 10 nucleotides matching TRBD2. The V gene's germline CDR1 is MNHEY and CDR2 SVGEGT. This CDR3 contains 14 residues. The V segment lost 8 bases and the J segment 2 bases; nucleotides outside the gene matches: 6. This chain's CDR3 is CASGRAGGPYEQYF. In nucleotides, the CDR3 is TGTGCCAGCGGACGAGCGGGAGGGCCCTACGAGCAGTACTTC.

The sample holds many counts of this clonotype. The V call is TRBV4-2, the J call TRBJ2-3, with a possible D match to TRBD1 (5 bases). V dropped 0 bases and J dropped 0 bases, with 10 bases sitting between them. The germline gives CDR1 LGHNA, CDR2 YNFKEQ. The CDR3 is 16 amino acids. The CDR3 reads CASSQDWGASTDTQYF. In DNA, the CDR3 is TGTGCCAGCAGCCAAGATTGGGGCGCTAGCACAGATACGCAGTATTTT.

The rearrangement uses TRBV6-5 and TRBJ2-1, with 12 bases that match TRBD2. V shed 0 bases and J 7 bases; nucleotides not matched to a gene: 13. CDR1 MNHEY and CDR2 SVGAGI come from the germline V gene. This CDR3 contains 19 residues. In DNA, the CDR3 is TGTGCCAGCAGTTACTCGTATACTCCCGGACTAGCGGGAAAGAATGAGCAGTTCTTC. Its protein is CASSYSYTPGLAGKNEQFF.

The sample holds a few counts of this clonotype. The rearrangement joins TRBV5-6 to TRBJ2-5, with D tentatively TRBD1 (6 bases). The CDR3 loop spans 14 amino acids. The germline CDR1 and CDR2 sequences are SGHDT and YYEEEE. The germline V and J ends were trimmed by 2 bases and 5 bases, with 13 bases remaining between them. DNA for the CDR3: TGTGCCAGCAGCTTTAAAGGGGGTGACGAGACCCAGTACTTC. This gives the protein CASSFKGGDETQYF.

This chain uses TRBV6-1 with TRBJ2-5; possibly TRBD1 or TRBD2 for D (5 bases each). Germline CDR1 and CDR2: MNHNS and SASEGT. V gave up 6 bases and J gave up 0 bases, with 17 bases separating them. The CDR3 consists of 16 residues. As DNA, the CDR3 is TGTGCCAGCAGGTCTAAGAGGGGCGGGTACCAAGAGACCCAGTACTTC. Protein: CASRSKRGGYQETQYF.

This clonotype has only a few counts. CDR3 nucleotide sequence: TGTGCCACCAGCAAACCAACACCTAACACTGAAGCTTTCTTT. Protein product: CATSKPTPNTEAFF. The genes are TRBV15 and TRBJ1-1; no firm D call. Trimming shortened V by 4 bases and J by 2 bases, and 11 bases separated the two germline ends. Germline V gene data show CDR1 as LNHNV and CDR2 as YYDKDF (reference sequence). CDR3 length equals 14 residues.

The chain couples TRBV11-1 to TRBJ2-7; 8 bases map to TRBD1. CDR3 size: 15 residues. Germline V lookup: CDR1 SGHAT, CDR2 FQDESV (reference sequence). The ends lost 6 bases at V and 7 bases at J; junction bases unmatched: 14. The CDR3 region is CASSWLRTGQAEQYF. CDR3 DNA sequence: TGTGCCAGCAGTTGGCTACGGACAGGGCAAGCTGAGCAGTACTTC. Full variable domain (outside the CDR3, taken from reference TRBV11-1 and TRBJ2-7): EAEVAQSPRYKITEKSQAVAFWCDPISGHATLYWYRQILGQGPELLVQFQDESVVDDSQLPKDRFSAERLKGVDSTLKIQPAELGDSAMYLCASSWLRTGQAEQYFGPGTRLTVT.

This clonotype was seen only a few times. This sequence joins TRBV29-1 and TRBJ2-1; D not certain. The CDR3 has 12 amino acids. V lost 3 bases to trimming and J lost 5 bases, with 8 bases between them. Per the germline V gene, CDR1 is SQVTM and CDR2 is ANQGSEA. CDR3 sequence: CSVDRWDNEQFF. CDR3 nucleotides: TGCAGCGTTGACAGGTGGGACAATGAGCAGTTCTTC.

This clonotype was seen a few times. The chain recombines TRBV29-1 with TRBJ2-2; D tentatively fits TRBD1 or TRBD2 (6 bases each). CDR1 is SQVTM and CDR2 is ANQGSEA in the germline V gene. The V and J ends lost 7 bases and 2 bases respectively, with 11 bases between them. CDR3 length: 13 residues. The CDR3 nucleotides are TGCAGCGGCGGGACAAAAAACACCGGGGAGCTGTTTTTT. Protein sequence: CSGGTKNTGELFF.

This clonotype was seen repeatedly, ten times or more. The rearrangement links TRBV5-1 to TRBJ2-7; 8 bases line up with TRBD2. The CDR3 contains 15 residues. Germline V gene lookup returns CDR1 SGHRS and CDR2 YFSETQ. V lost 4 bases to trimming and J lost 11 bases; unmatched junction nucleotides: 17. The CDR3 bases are TGCGCCAGCAGCCCGGGAGGGGGGACTACCCCTGGGGAGTACTTC. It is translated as CASSPGGGTTPGEYF.

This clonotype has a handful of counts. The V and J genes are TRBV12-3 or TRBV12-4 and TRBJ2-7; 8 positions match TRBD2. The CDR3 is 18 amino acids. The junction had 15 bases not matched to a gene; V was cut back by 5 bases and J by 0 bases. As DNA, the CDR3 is TGTGCCAGCAGTCCTACCCCCGGGGTAGCGGGATACTCCTACGAGCAGTACTTC. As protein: CASSPTPGVAGYSYEQYF.

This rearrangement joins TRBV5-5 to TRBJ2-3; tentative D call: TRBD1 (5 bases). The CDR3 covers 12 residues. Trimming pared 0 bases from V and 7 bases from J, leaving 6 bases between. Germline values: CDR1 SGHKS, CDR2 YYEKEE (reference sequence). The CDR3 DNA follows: TGTGCCAGCAGCTTGGGACAGTATACGCAGTATTTT. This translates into CASSLGQYTQYF.

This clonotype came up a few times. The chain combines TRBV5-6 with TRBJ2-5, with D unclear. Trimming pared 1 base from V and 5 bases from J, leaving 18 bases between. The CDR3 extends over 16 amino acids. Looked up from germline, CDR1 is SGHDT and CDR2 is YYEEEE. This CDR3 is CASSLSLSIEEETQYF. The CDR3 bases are TGTGCCAGCAGCTTGAGCCTAAGTATAGAAGAGGAGACCCAGTACTTC. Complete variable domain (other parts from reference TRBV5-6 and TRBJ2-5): DAGVTQSPTHLIKTRGQQVTLRCSPKSGHDTVSWYQQALGQGPQFIFQYYEEEERQRGNFPDRFSGHQFPNYSSELNVNALLLGDSALYLCASSLSLSIEEETQYFGPGTRLLVL.

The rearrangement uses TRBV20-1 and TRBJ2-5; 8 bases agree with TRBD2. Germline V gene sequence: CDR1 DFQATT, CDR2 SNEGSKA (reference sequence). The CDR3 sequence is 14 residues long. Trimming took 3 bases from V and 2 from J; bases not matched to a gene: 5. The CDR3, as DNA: TGCAGTGCTAGTAGTCCGGGGGGGCAAGAGACCCAGTACTTC. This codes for CSASSPGGQETQYF.

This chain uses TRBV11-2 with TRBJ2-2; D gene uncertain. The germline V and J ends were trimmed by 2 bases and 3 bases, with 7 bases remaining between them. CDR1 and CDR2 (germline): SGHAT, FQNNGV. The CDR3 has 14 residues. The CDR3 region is CASSLLYHTGELFF. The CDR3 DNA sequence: TGTGCCAGCAGCTTACTCTACCACACCGGGGAGCTGTTTTTT.

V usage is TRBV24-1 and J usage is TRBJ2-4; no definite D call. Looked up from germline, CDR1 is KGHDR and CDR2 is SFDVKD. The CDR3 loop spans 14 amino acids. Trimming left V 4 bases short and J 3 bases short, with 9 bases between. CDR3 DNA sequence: TGTGCCACCAGTGAGAACCGAGACAAAAACATTCAGTACTTC. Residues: CATSENRDKNIQYF.

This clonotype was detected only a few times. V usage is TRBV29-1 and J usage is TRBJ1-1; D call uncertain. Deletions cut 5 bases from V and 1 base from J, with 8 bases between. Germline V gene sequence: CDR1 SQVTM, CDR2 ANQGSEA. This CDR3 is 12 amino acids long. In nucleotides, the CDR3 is TGCAGCGTTAAGAGAGGGAACACTGAAGCTTTCTTT. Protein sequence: CSVKRGNTEAFF.

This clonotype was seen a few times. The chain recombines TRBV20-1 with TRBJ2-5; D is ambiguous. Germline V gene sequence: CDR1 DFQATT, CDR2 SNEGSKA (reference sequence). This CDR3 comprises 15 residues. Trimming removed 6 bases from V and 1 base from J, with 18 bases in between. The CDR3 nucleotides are TGCAGTGCGGCTAAATTGGGCAACTTCCAAGAGACCCAGTACTTC. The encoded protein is CSAAKLGNFQETQYF.

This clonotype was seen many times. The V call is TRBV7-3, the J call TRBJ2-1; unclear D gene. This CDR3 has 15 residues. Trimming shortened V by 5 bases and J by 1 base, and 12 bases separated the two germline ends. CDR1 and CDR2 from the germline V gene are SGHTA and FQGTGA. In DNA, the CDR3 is TGTGCCAGCAGCCGAGAGATGGTGTCCTACAATGAGCAGTTCTTC. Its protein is CASSREMVSYNEQFF.

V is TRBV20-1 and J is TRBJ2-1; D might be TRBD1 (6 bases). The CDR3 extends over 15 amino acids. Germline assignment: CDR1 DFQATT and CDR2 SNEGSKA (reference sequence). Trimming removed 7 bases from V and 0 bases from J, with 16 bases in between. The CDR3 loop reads CSVAGTKISYNEQFF. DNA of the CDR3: TGCAGTGTCGCCGGGACAAAAATCTCCTACAATGAGCAGTTCTTC.

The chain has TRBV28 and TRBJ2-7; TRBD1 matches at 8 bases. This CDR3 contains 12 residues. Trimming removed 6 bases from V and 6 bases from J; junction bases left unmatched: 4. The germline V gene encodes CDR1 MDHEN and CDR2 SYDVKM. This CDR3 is CASRLTGGEQYF. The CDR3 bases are TGTGCCAGCAGACTTACAGGGGGCGAGCAGTACTTC.

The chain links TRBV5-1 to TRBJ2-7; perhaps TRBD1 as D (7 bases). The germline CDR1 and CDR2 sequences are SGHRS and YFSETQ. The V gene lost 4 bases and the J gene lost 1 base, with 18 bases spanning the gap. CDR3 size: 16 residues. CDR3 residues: CASSGLGGRGSYEQYF. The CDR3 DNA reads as TGCGCCAGCAGCGGCCTGGGGGGCAGGGGGTCCTACGAGCAGTACTTC.

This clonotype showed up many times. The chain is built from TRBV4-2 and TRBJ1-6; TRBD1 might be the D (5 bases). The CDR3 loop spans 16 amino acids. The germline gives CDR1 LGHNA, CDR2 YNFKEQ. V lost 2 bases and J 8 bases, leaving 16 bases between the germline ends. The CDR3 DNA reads TGTGCCAGCAGCCAATTCCTTCAGGGTGGGGATTCACCCCTCCACTTT. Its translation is CASSQFLQGGDSPLHF.

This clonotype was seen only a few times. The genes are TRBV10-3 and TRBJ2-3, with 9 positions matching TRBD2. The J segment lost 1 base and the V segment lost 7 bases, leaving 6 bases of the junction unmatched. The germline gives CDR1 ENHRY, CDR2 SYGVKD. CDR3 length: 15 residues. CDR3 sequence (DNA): TGTGCCATCAAACCGACTAGCGGAGGCACAGATACGCAGTATTTT. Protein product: CAIKPTSGGTDTQYF.

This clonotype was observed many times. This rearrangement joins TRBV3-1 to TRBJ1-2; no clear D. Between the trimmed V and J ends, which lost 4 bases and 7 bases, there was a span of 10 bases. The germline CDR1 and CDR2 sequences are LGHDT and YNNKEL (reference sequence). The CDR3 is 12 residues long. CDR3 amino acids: CASSRQKLGYTF. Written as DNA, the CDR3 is TGTGCCAGCAGCCGACAAAAACTTGGCTACACCTTC.

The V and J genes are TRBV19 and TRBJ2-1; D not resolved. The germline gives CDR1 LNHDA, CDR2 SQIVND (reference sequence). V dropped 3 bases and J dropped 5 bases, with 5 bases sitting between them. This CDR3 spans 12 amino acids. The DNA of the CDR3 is TGTGCCAGTAGTATTGCCGACAATGAGCAGTTCTTC. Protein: CASSIADNEQFF.